This note documents a single T cell receptor beta chain sequence. The data derive from a study of blood T cell repertoires in COVID-19. About the study: In each case, the material was cDNA or gDNA derived from T cells, B-cell-depleted T cells, or PBMCs.

Sequencing used immunoSEQ multiplex PCR; TCRdb keeps in-frame clones, though not all of them. The sample holds 130,000 or so clones; about 85% are singletons and the top ten take 4.3%. Deletions cut 4 bases from V and 0 bases from J, with 9 bases between. CDR3 length: 14 residues. Germline V gene lookup returns CDR1 SGHNT and CDR2 YYREEE (reference sequence). The V gene is TRBV5-4, the J gene TRBJ2-3; tentatively, D is TRBD2 (7 bases). Sequenced input: peripheral blood. The sequence was obtained from a human donor in a cohort sampled during active COVID-19. The CDR3 is CASSTGGSTDTQYF. The CDR3 nucleotides are TGTGCCAGCAGCACGGGGGGCAGCACAGATACGCAGTATTTT. The whole variable domain, remainder taken from reference TRBV5-4 and TRBJ2-3, is ETGVTQSPTHLIKTRGQQVTLRCSSQSGHNTVSWYQQALGQGPQFIFQYYREEENGRGNFPPRFSGLQFPNYSSELNVNALELDDSALYLCASSTGGSTDTQYFGPGTRLTVL.